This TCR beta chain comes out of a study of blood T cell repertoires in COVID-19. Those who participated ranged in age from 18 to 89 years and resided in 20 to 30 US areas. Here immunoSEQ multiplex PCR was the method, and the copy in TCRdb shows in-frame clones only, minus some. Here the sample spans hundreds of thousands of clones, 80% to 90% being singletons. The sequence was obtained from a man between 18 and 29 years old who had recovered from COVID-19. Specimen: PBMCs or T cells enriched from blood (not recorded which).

CDR3 sequence (DNA): TGTGCCAGCAGCTCCGAAGTCCGGGACAGGGACACTGAAGCTTTCTTT. Its translation is CASSSEVRDRDTEAFF. The chain couples TRBV5-6 to TRBJ1-1, with 9 bases matching TRBD1. Germline CDR1 reads SGHDT; CDR2 reads YYEEEE. CDR3 length equals 16 residues. With 3 bases clipped from V and 3 bases from J, the junction kept 9 bases outside the gene matches.